Sequencing of this T cell receptor (beta chain) was carried out in a study of T cells after yellow fever vaccination. The CDR3 has 16 residues. Unmatched junction bases numbered 5, after V lost 1 base and J lost 4 bases. CDR1 WSHSY and CDR2 SAAADI come from the germline V gene. TCRdb re-called the 5' RACE reads with MiXCR, one entry per CDR3 protein. The data contain around 310,000 distinct CDR3 sequences, around 3.9% of them singletons. V gene TRBV10-2 combines with J gene TRBJ2-2; 8 nucleotides line up with TRBD1. This receptor was identified in a man aged 18 to 29 who received the YFV17D yellow fever vaccine. Sequencing used PBMCs, obtained on the day of the yellow fever booster vaccination. CDR3 sequence reads: CASSEYRTGSTGELFF. CDR3 in DNA: TGCGCCAGCAGTGAGTACAGGACAGGGTCCACCGGGGAGCTGTTTTTT.